The rows below give T cell receptor beta chains drawn from one sample of a study of shared clonotypes between healthy human individuals. The table came from immunoSEQ multiplex PCR; TCRdb's copy has only in-frame clones and leaves some out. The sample contains some 2.1 million clones, 93% of which appear only once. Material for sequencing was naive CD8+ T cells from PBMCs. The receptors were sampled from a young man in good health. Some clones in this sample may be carry-over from other donors' samples. The CDR3 runs from the conserved cysteine through the conserved F or W. D genes are given only for firm matches. Expanded clones are given a class, and other clones once, few, many or no size at all.

NA	TRBJ2-2	NA	11	TRBV6-6	TGTGCCAGCAGCGGGCTCGGGGAGCTGTTTTTT	CASSGLGELFF
once	TRBJ2-7	TRBD2	15	TRBV9	TGTGCCAGCAGCCCCCTCGGGGGGAGTGGGTACGAGCAGTACTTC	CASSPLGGSGYEQYF
once	TRBJ2-3	TRBD2	17	TRBV7-2	TGTGCCAGCAGCTCGGTGGCTAGCGGGAGGTTCACAGATACGCAGTATTTT	CASSSVASGRFTDTQYF
NA	TRBJ2-5	TRBD2	16	TRBV13	TGTGCCAGCAGCTTAGAGCTAGCGGGAGCCGGAGAGACCCAGTACTTC	CASSLELAGAGETQYF
NA	TRBJ2-3	TRBD1	17	TRBV5-1	TGCGCCAGCAGCTTGCCCAAACAGGGGCGGGTCACAGATACGCAGTATTTT	CASSLPKQGRVTDTQYF
NA	TRBJ1-4	TRBD1	14	TRBV6-5	TGTGCCAGCAGTTACTCGGACAGGGCTGAAAAACTGTTTTTT	CASSYSDRAEKLFF
NA	TRBJ2-3	TRBD1	14	TRBV19	TGTGCCAGTAGTAACAGGGGTGGCACAGATACGCAGTATTTT	CASSNRGGTDTQYF
NA	TRBJ2-1	NA	15	TRBV28	TGTGCCAGCAGTAGGGACTCTAGCCCCTACAATGAGCAGTTCTTC	CASSRDSSPYNEQFF
NA	TRBJ1-1	TRBD1	14	TRBV2	TGTGCCAGCAGTTGGGACAGGCCGAACACTGAAGCTTTCTTT	CASSWDRPNTEAFF
NA	TRBJ2-6	NA	14	TRBV7-8	TGTGCCAGCAGCTTAGGGGCGCCGGGCAACGTCCTGACTTTC	CASSLGAPGNVLTF
NA	TRBJ2-3	TRBD1	16	TRBV7-9	TGTGCCAGCAGCCCACCTCGACAGGGGCGGACAGATACGCAGTATTTT	CASSPPRQGRTDTQYF